A selection of T cell receptor beta chains follows, all from one sample in a study of T cell repertoires in cytomegalovirus infection. TCRdb itself ran the reads through MiXCR, one entry per CDR3 protein. Among 150,000 to 200,000 distinct CDR3 sequences, around 14% were seen once, and the ten largest hold about a quarter. Sample: PBMCs. Every receptor here comes from a human donor in good health (CMV status not recorded). Some clones in this sample may be carry-over from other donors' samples. CDR3s include the opening cysteine and the closing phenylalanine or tryptophan. The D gene is left open where the match is weak. Expanded clones get a size class; other rows say once, few or many, or leave the size out.

d_gene,abundance,j_gene,v_gene,CDR3aa
.,many,TRBJ2-3,TRBV7-8,CASSPRQLTSTDTQYF
.,many,TRBJ2-4,TRBV7-9,CASSLARSSLGIQYF
.,once,TRBJ1-5,TRBV2,CASSLNTNQPQHF
TRBD1,few,TRBJ2-7,TRBV14,CASSFRDRGEQYF
.,.,TRBJ1-1,TRBV6-2/TRBV6-3,CASSYRETLNTEAFF
.,.,TRBJ1-1,TRBV3-1,CASSQGVGATEAFF
.,.,TRBJ1-2,TRBV4-3,CASSQDLGWDGYTF
.,few,TRBJ1-2,TRBV18,CASSPDQGNGYTF
.,many,TRBJ1-1,TRBV10-3,CAISAGPPNTEAFF
.,many,TRBJ1-5,TRBV7-2,CASSPVGFGNQPQHF
.,many,TRBJ1-5,TRBV7-9,CASSPDRGGQPQHF
.,.,TRBJ2-7,TRBV29-1,CSVDVGYEQYF
TRBD1,many,TRBJ2-7,TRBV7-9,CASSRGQGYEQYF
.,many,TRBJ1-1,TRBV19,CASNRPTQPEAFF
.,once,TRBJ2-5,TRBV5-6,CASRYGAQTQYF
.,few,TRBJ2-3,TRBV5-6,CASSYDPSSTDTQYF
TRBD2,few,TRBJ2-1,TRBV7-9,CASSQGAGLNEQFF
.,.,TRBJ2-2,TRBV5-4,CASSPDSLNTGELFF
.,many,TRBJ1-4,TRBV28,CASSFDPWGEKLFF
TRBD1,few,TRBJ1-2,TRBV29-1,CSTLRKTDRGSYGYTF
.,many,TRBJ2-1,TRBV10-3,CAIRTDSYNEQFF
.,.,TRBJ2-2,TRBV5-1,CASSLKNSASNTGELFF
.,.,TRBJ2-6,TRBV12-3/TRBV12-4,CASSLLGGRDVLTF
.,.,TRBJ2-1,TRBV4-1,CASSQRTSGGYNEQFF
.,many,TRBJ2-7,TRBV5-1,CASSFSSFYEQYF
.,.,TRBJ1-5,TRBV28,CASSSLNQPQHF
TRBD1,many,TRBJ2-7,TRBV19,CASSVGQGAFEQYF
TRBD1,.,TRBJ2-7,TRBV28,CASSQIAGQGGEQYF
.,.,TRBJ1-2,TRBV2,CASIDYGYTF
TRBD2,many,TRBJ2-1,TRBV7-8,CASRRTQVAISGRAHEQFF
TRBD1,many,TRBJ2-5,TRBV28,CASSITGAQETQYF
.,.,TRBJ2-7,TRBV10-3,CAISESTREWEQYF
.,many,TRBJ1-3,TRBV4-1,CASSQDWTDGNTIYF
.,many,TRBJ2-5,TRBV6-2/TRBV6-3,CASSYRSPGETQYF
TRBD2,many,TRBJ2-1,TRBV7-2,CASRRGRNSYNEQFF
.,many,TRBJ1-1,TRBV7-2,CASSLSLGPEEAFF
TRBD2,.,TRBJ2-7,TRBV10-3,CAISEPLTSGRDEQYF
.,many,TRBJ2-5,TRBV12-5,CASGLAHGPRVETQYF
TRBD2,.,TRBJ2-7,TRBV25-1,CASSASLAGPYEQYF
TRBD2,few,TRBJ2-3,TRBV6-6,CASSYLLAGGTDTQYF
.,.,TRBJ1-1,TRBV12-5,CASGMGTPDTEAFF